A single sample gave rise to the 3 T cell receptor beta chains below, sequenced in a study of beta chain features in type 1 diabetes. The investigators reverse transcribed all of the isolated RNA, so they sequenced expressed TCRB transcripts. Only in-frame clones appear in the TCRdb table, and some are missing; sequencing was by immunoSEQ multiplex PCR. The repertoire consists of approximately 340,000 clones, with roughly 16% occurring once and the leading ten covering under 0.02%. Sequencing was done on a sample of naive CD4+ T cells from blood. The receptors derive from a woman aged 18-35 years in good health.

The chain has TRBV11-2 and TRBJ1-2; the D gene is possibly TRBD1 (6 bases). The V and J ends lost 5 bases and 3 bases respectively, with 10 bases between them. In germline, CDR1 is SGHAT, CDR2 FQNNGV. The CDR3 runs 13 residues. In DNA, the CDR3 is TGTGCCAGCAGCCAAACAGGGTACTATGGCTACACCTTC. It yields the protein CASSQTGYYGYTF. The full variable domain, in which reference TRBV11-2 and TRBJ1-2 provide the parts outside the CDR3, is EAGVAQSPRYKIIEKRQSVAFWCNPISGHATLYWYQQILGQGPKLLIQFQNNGVVDDSQLPKDRFSAERLKGVDSTLKIQPAKLEDSAVYLCASSQTGYYGYTFGSGTRLTVV.

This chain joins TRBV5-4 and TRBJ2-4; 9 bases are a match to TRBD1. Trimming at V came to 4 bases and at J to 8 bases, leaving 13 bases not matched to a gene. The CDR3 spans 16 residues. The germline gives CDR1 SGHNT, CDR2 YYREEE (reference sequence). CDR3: CASSPPPGTGSDIQYF. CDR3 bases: TGTGCCAGCAGCCCCCCCCCGGGGACAGGGTCGGACATTCAGTACTTC.

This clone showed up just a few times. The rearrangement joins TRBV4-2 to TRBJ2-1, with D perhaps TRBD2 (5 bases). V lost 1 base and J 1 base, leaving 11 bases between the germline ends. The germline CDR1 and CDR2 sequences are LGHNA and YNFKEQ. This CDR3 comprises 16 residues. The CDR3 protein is CASSQAASYSYNEQFF. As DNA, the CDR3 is TGTGCCAGCAGCCAAGCGGCTAGCTATTCCTACAATGAGCAGTTCTTC.